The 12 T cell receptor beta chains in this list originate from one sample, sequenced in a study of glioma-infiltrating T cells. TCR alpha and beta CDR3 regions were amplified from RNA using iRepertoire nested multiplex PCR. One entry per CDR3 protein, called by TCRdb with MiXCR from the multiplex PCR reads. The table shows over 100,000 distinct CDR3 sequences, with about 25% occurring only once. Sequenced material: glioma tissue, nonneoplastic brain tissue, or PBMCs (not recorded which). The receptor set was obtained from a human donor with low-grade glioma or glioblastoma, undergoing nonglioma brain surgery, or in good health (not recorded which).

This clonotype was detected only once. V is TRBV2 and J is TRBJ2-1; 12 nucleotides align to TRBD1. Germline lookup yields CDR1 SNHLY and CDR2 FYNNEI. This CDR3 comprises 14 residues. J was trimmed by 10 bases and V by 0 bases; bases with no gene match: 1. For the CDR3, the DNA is TGTGCCAGCAGTGAAGCCGGGACAGGGGGCGAGCAGTTCTTC. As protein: CASSEAGTGGEQFF.

This CDR3 is CASSLIISGNTIYF. Here the CDR3 DNA reads TGTGCCAGCAGTTTAATCATCTCTGGAAACACCATATATTTT. This rearrangement joins TRBV12-3 or TRBV12-4 to TRBJ1-3, with unresolved D. The CDR3 loop spans 14 amino acids. V was clipped by 2 bases and J by 0 bases, with 5 bases between them.

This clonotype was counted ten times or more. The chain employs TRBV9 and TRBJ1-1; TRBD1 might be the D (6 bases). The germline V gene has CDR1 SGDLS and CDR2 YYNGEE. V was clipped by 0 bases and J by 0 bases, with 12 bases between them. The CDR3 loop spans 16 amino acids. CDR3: CASSVGGGQLNTEAFF. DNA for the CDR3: TGTGCCAGCAGCGTAGGAGGAGGACAGTTGAACACTGAAGCTTTCTTT.

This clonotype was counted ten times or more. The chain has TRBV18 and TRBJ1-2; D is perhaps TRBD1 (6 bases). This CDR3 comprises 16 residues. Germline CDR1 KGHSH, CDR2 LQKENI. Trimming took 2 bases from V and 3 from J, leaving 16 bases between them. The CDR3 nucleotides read TGTGCCAGCTCACCAGCTAACAGGGTTACTGACTATGGCTACACCTTC. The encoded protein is CASSPANRVTDYGYTF.

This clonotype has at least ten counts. As DNA, the CDR3 is TGTGCCAGCAGCCGACGACAGGGAGGAGAGACCCAGTACTTC. It translates to CASSRRQGGETQYF. The V gene is TRBV12-3 or TRBV12-4, the J gene TRBJ2-5, with a possible D match to TRBD1 (7 bases). This CDR3 has 14 residues. Trimming stripped 6 bases from V and 4 bases from J, with 15 bases between.

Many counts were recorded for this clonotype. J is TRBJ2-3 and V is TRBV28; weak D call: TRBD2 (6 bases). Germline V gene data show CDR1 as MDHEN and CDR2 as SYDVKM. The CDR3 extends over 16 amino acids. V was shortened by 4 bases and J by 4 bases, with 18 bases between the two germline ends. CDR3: CASSSPHLGSADTQYF. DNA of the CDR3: TGTGCCAGCAGTTCTCCCCACCTCGGGAGTGCAGATACGCAGTATTTT.

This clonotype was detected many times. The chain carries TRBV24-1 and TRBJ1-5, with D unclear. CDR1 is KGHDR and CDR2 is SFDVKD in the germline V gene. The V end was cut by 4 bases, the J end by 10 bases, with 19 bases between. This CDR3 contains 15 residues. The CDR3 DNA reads TGTGCCACCAGTGACCCACGGGAGGTCAATGATCCCCAGCATTTT. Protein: CATSDPREVNDPQHF.

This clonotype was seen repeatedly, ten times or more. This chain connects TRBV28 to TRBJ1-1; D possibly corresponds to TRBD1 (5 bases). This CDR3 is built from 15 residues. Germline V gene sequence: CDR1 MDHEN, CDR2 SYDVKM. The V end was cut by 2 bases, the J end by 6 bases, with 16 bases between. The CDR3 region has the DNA TGTGCCAGCAGTTTAGAAGGGACCCACCCCCCTGAAGCTTTCTTT. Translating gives CASSLEGTHPPEAFF. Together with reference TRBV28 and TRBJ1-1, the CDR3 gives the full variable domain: DVKVTQSSRYLVKRTGEKVFLECVQDMDHENMFWYRQDPGLGLRLIYFSYDVKMKEKGDIPEGYSVSREKKERFSLILESASTNQTSMYLCASSLEGTHPPEAFFGQGTRLTVV.

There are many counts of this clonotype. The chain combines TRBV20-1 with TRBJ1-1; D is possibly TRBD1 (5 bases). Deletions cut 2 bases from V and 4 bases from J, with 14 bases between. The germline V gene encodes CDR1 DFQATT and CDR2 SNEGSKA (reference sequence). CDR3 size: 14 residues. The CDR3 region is CSARWARAGTEAFF. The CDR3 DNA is TGCAGTGCTAGATGGGCCAGGGCGGGCACTGAAGCTTTCTTT.

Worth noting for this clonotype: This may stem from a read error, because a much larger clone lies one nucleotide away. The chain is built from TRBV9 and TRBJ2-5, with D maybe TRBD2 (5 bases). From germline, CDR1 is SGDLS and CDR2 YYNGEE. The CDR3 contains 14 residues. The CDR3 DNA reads TGTGCCGGCAGCGTAGGGAGCCTCCAAGAGACCCAGTACTTC. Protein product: CAGSVGSLQETQYF.

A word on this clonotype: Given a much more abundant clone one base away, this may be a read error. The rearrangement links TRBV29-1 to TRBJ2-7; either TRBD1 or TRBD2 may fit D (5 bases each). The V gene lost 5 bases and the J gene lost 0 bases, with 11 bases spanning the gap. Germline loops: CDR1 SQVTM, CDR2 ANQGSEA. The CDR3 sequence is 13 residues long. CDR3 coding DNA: TGCAGCGTTCAGGGAGAGTACTCCTACGAGCAGTACTTC. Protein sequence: CSVQGEYSYEQYF.

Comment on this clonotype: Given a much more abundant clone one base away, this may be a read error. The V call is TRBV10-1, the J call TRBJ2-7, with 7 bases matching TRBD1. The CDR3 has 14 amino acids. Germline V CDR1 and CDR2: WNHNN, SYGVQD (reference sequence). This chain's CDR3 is CASADRVLPYERYF. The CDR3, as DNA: TGCGCCAGCGCCGACAGGGTCCTTCCCTACGAGCGGTACTTC.